The 9 T cell receptor beta chains listed next were all sequenced from one sample in a study of T cells in Graves' hyperthyroidism and ophthalmopathy. RNA transcripts provided the source from which TCR beta CDR3 regions were amplified. A first-round RT-PCR of the TCR CDR3 used the HTBI primer set. One entry per CDR3 protein, called by TCRdb with MiXCR from the multiplex PCR reads. Of fewer than 450,000 distinct CDR3 sequences in the sample, 18% were seen once. Input material: blood. The receptors were gathered from a man aged 18 to 30 with Graves' ophthalmopathy.

The chain recombines TRBV5-4 with TRBJ2-1; 8 bases are shared with TRBD2. The length of the CDR3 is 16 residues. V lost 4 bases to trimming and J lost 9 bases; unmatched junction nucleotides: 15. CDR1 is SGHNT, CDR2 YYREEE, per germline (reference sequence). CDR3 sequence (DNA): TGTGCCAGCAGCCCCAGTGGCCAGCGGGGGAGAGGTGAGCAGTTCTTC. The encoded protein is CASSPSGQRGRGEQFF.

This clonotype was counted many times. The CDR3 coding sequence is TGTGCCAGCAGTGAAGACAGCCAAGAGACCCAGTACTTC. It specifies CASSEDSQETQYF. The chain links TRBV2 to TRBJ2-5; the D is unclear. Germline-derived CDR1 and CDR2 are SNHLY and FYNNEI. Trimming stripped 1 base from V and 1 base from J, with 4 bases between. The CDR3 extends over 13 amino acids. Full variable domain (remainder filled in from reference TRBV2 and TRBJ2-5): EPEVTQTPSHQVTQMGQEVILRCVPISNHLYFYWYRQILGQKVEFLVSFYNNEISEKSEIFDDQFSVERPDGSNFTLKIRSTKLEDSAMYFCASSEDSQETQYFGPGTRLLVL.

This clonotype was seen at least ten times. The rearrangement joins TRBV12-3 or TRBV12-4 to TRBJ1-4, with D perhaps matching TRBD1 (5 bases). This CDR3 has 16 residues. The V and J ends lost 5 bases and 4 bases respectively, with 17 bases between them. In nucleotides, the CDR3 is TGTGCCAGCAGTAGCGAGCCGGGACGGATTAATGAAAAACTGTTTTTT. Its protein is CASSSEPGRINEKLFF.

As DNA, the CDR3 is TGTGCCAGCAGACTAAATCACAACACTGAAGCTTTCTTT. The encoded protein is CASRLNHNTEAFF. The rearrangement links TRBV7-3 to TRBJ1-1; D is undetermined. Trimming left V 6 bases short and J 2 bases short, with 10 bases between. The length of the CDR3 is 13 residues. The germline CDR1 and CDR2 sequences are SGHTA and FQGTGA.

This clonotype was counted only a few times. The chain links TRBV27 to TRBJ1-2; 11 bases are shared with TRBD1. This CDR3 region has 15 residues. CDR1 and CDR2 (germline): MNHEY, SMNVEV (reference sequence). V lost 8 bases and J lost 5; bases outside the gene matches: 10. CDR3: CASATPGQGGYGYTF. The CDR3 nucleotides read TGTGCCAGCGCAACTCCGGGACAGGGGGGTTATGGCTACACCTTC.

This clonotype was seen at least ten times. The V and J genes are TRBV16 and TRBJ1-5; weak D call: TRBD1 (6 bases). V was trimmed by 5 bases and J by 5 bases, leaving 16 bases between them. From germline, CDR1 is KGHSY and CDR2 FQNENV. The CDR3 contains 15 residues. The CDR3 is CASSDTTGTHQPQHF. In DNA form, the CDR3 reads TGTGCCAGCAGCGATACGACAGGAACTCATCAGCCCCAGCATTTT. Based on the CDR3 plus reference TRBV16 and TRBJ1-5, the full variable domain is GEEVAQTPKHLVRGEGQKAKLYCAPIKGHSYVFWYQQVLKNEFKFLISFQNENVFDETGMPKERFSAKCLPNSPCSLEIQATKLEDSAVYFCASSDTTGTHQPQHFGDGTRLSIL.

This clonotype has more than one count but fewer than ten. The chain combines TRBV14 with TRBJ1-2, with D perhaps matching TRBD1 (5 bases). CDR3 size: 15 residues. The germline V gene has CDR1 SGHDN and CDR2 FVKESK. The V gene lost 1 base and the J gene lost 4 bases, with 13 bases spanning the gap. CDR3 sequence: CASSQALDTLYGYTF. For the CDR3, the DNA is TGTGCCAGCAGCCAAGCATTGGACACCCTCTATGGCTACACCTTC.

This clonotype was detected ten times or more. The genes are TRBV6-5 and TRBJ1-5, with unresolved D. This CDR3 is built from 15 residues. CDR1 is MNHEY, CDR2 SVGAGI, per germline. The V and J ends lost 3 bases and 3 bases respectively, with 12 bases between them. The CDR3 coding sequence is TGTGCCAGCAGTTATAGACGGCAGGACAATCAGCCCCAGCATTTT. This gives the protein CASSYRRQDNQPQHF.

This clonotype was found many times. This chain connects TRBV6-1 to TRBJ1-1; TRBD1 might be the D (6 bases). Trimming removed 5 bases at V and 3 bases at J, with 16 bases between. Germline V gene lookup returns CDR1 MNHNS and CDR2 SASEGT. The CDR3 is 15 amino acids. CDR3 DNA: TGTGCCAGCAGTTCCGGGATGACAGGATACACTGAAGCTTTCTTT. Translated: CASSSGMTGYTEAFF.